The rows below give T cell receptor beta chains drawn from one sample of a study of chemoradiotherapy in HPV16-positive cancers. Data came from immunoSEQ multiplex PCR; TCRdb stores just in-frame clones and leaves some out. The profile shows 4,000 to 6,000 clones, about 91% of them singletons. Sequencing used tumor tissue, obtained from a patient who underwent chemoradiotherapy. The receptors originated from a human donor with HPV-associated anogenital cancer. Both conserved end residues are part of each CDR3. Each record gives: D gene, clone size, V gene, J gene, CDR3 DNA, CDR3 protein. A D gene is named only where the DNA matches it firmly. The size of a clone is reported for some rows only, either as once, few or many, or as a class for expanded clones.

>-|-|TRBV27|TRBJ2-7
TGTGCCAGCAGTATCGGGAATACCTACGAGCAGTACTTC
CASSIGNTYEQYF
>TRBD1|-|TRBV6-1|TRBJ2-1
TGTGCCAGCAGGGATCCGGGACAGGGGGCAACTGAGCAGTTCTTC
CASRDPGQGATEQFF
>TRBD2|-|TRBV14|TRBJ2-1
TGTGCCAGCAGCCAAGAGGGGCGGGGGGGCCGACAAGAGCAGTTCTTC
CASSQEGRGGRQEQFF
>-|-|TRBV29-1|TRBJ1-4
TGCAGCGTCCTCGACTCAACGGAAAATGAAAAACTGTTTTTT
CSVLDSTENEKLFF
>-|-|TRBV9|TRBJ1-1
TGTGCCAGCAGCGTAACCCCCAACACTGAAGCTTTCTTT
CASSVTPNTEAFF
>TRBD1|-|TRBV27|TRBJ1-2
TGTGCCAGCAGTTTAAGGGCGGGACAGGGGGCGGGAGGCTACACCTTC
CASSLRAGQGAGGYTF
>TRBD2|-|TRBV14|TRBJ2-7
TGTGCCAGCAGCCAAGGAATCAGCGGGGGGAGCGAGCAGTACTTC
CASSQGISGGSEQYF
>TRBD1|-|TRBV2|TRBJ1-2
TGTGCCAGCAGCGCCACCGGGACAGGGGGCTCTAGCTATGGCTACACCTTC
CASSATGTGGSSYGYTF
>TRBD1|-|TRBV6-1|TRBJ2-7
TGTGCCAGCAGTGAAGGACAGGGGGCGTTCTACGAGCAGTACTTC
CASSEGQGAFYEQYF
>-|-|TRBV7-8|TRBJ1-2
TGTGCCAGCAGCTTACTTTCGGGCGCGGGCTACACCTTC
CASSLLSGAGYTF
>TRBD2|once|TRBV5-1|TRBJ2-7
TGCGCCAGCGCCCCCGGGACTAGCCCAGAGTACGAGCAGTACTTC
CASAPGTSPEYEQYF
>-|-|TRBV19|TRBJ1-1
TGTGCCAGTAATAGGGGAAAAGTCACTGAAGCTTTCTTT
CASNRGKVTEAFF
>-|-|TRBV5-1|TRBJ1-1
TGCGCCAGCAGCCTTGAGGGGCGGATGAACACTGAAGCTTTCTTT
CASSLEGRMNTEAFF
>TRBD1|-|TRBV5-1|TRBJ1-2
TGCGCCAGCAGCTTCTCAGGGGGCTATGGCTACACCTTC
CASSFSGGYGYTF
>-|-|TRBV4-3|TRBJ1-1
TGCGCCAGCAGCCAAGGGCCCAGGGGTTCTGAAGCTTTCTTT
CASSQGPRGSEAFF
>-|-|TRBV7-9|TRBJ2-1
TGTGCCAGCAGCTTAGAAGGGTTAGGCCGGGGTGAGCAGTTCTTC
CASSLEGLGRGEQFF
>TRBD2|-|TRBV9|TRBJ2-7
TGTGCCAGCAGCTCGGGGGGGGCAGGGGCTTACGAGCAGTACTTC
CASSSGGAGAYEQYF
>TRBD1|-|TRBV5-1|TRBJ1-6
TGCGCCAGCAGCTTGGCCACGGGACAGACGAATTCACCCCTCCACTTT
CASSLATGQTNSPLHF
>-|-|TRBV6-5|TRBJ2-3
TGTGCCAGCAGGAGGACGGGTCTCGGGGCAGATACGCAGTATTTT
CASRRTGLGADTQYF
>-|-|TRBV28|TRBJ1-4
TGTGCCAGCATCGTAGGAGGGGGTCCCAAGGAAAAACTGTTTTTT
CASIVGGGPKEKLFF
>-|-|TRBV27|TRBJ1-3
TGTGCCAGCAGTGTACAGGGAGCGGGAGGAAACACCATATATTTT
CASSVQGAGGNTIYF
>-|-|TRBV13|TRBJ1-1
TGTGCCAGCAGCTTTGACACTGAAGCTTTCTTT
CASSFDTEAFF
>-|-|TRBV5-5|TRBJ2-3
TGTGCCAGCAGCTTTGAGGGAAGTGGGACAGATACGCAGTATTTT
CASSFEGSGTDTQYF
>-|-|TRBV7-6|TRBJ2-7
TGTGCCAGCAGCTTAGAAGCGGGACAGGCAACCTACGAGCAGTACTTC
CASSLEAGQATYEQYF
>-|-|TRBV30|TRBJ2-3
TGTGCCTGGAGTAGGAGGCCAGATACGCAGTATTTT
CAWSRRPDTQYF
>TRBD2|-|TRBV7-8|TRBJ2-7
TGTGCCAGCAGCTTAGAAGTTGCTAGCGGGAACTACGAGCAGTACTTC
CASSLEVASGNYEQYF
>-|-|TRBV6-1|TRBJ2-7
TGTGCCAGCAGTGAGGAGGAGGGAACCCCCTACGAGCAGTACTTC
CASSEEEGTPYEQYF
>-|-|TRBV7-9|TRBJ2-3
TGTGCCAGCAGCTTAGAAGTGGTTCCGGGGAGCACAGATACGCAGTATTTT
CASSLEVVPGSTDTQYF
>-|-|TRBV19|TRBJ2-7
TGTGCCTCCAAGGGGAGGGGGGAAGGTGGTGAGCAGTACTTC
CASKGRGEGGEQYF
>TRBD2|once|TRBV6-1|TRBJ2-5
TGTGCCAGCAGTGGGGGGGGGACTAGCGGAGAACCTCAAGAGACCCAGTACTTC
CASSGGGTSGEPQETQYF
>-|once|TRBV10-3|TRBJ1-4
TGTGCCATCAGCCCTGGGAGTAGACCTAATGAAAAACTGTTTTTT
CAISPGSRPNEKLFF
>TRBD1|-|TRBV19|TRBJ1-1
TGTGCCAGTATTGGACAGGGGTTAGGGGCTGAAGCTTTCTTT
CASIGQGLGAEAFF
>-|-|TRBV4-1|TRBJ2-1
TGCGCCAGCAGCCAAGACGGACCCGTGAGCTCCTACAATGAGCAGTTCTTC
CASSQDGPVSSYNEQFF
>-|-|TRBV5-4|TRBJ1-3
TGTGCCAGCAGCTTTCGGGGGTCTTCGGTTTGGGGCACCATATATTTT
CASSFRGSSVWGTIYF
>-|-|TRBV6-1|TRBJ2-5
TGTGCCAGCAACTGGAGTCCCCAAGAGACCCAGTACTTC
CASNWSPQETQYF
>-|-|TRBV4-2|TRBJ1-1
TGTGCCAGCAGCCAAGAACGCCGGGGTTGGGAAGCTTTCTTT
CASSQERRGWEAFF
>TRBD1|-|TRBV6-6|TRBJ2-5
TGTGCCAGCAGCGAGGGGCAGGGGGCATGGGAGACCCAGTACTTC
CASSEGQGAWETQYF
>-|-|TRBV30|TRBJ2-3
TGTGCCTGGAGTTACCCCATCCGACTAGTTTCCACAGATACGCAGTATTTT
CAWSYPIRLVSTDTQYF
>TRBD2|-|TRBV7-2|TRBJ2-7
TGTGCCAGCAGCTTACTCGTCCTAGCGGCGTACGAGCAGTACTTC
CASSLLVLAAYEQYF
>-|-|TRBV29-1|TRBJ1-2
TGCAGCGTTGGAGCACAGGGTAAAGGAGGCTACACCTTC
CSVGAQGKGGYTF
>-|-|TRBV21-1|TRBJ1-2
TGTGCCAGCAGCGCTAAAGGGGGAAGGCTGCGGGGCTACACCTTC
CASSAKGGRLRGYTF
>-|-|TRBV10-3|TRBJ2-1
TGTGCCATCAGTGCGGGGGACGCAGCCTACAATGAGCAGTTCTTC
CAISAGDAAYNEQFF
>TRBD2|-|TRBV2|TRBJ2-3
TGTGCCAGCAGTGAAGAGGGACTAGCGGGGGATACGCAGTATTTT
CASSEEGLAGDTQYF
>TRBD1|once|TRBV7-2|TRBJ2-7
TGTGCCAGCAGCTTCTACAAGGGGACAGTCTACGAGCAGTACTTC
CASSFYKGTVYEQYF
>-|-|TRBV7-2|TRBJ1-5
TGTGCCAGCAGTCCCCCTAATCAGCCCCAGCATTTT
CASSPPNQPQHF
>TRBD1|-|TRBV10-2|TRBJ1-1
TGCGCCAGCGGGTTAGGACAGGCCAACACTGAAGCTTTCTTT
CASGLGQANTEAFF